Given below is one T cell receptor (beta chain) in context. Its antigen remains unknown. This table comes from immunoSEQ multiplex PCR, and its TCRdb copy is limited to in-frame clones, with some not included. The sample holds about 100,000 clones, 88% seen once. CDR1 and CDR2 (germline): MGHRA, YSYEKL. The CDR3 has 16 residues. With 0 bases removed from V and 4 bases from J, the gap between germline ends came to 12 bases. The sample belongs to a study of identifying expanded T cells in peripheral blood. Study-wide points: Technical replicates showed about 1.1 changed clones; roughly two weeks about 16; four weeks 19. Approximately 2-week clone count variance significantly increased as total template count grew.

Specimen: blood. This clonotype was sampled from a person aged 18 to 75 in good health. The genes are TRBV4-1 and TRBJ1-4, with D unclear. The CDR3 loop reads CASSQDLRQINEKLFF. CDR3 DNA: TGCGCCAGCAGCCAAGATTTAAGGCAGATTAATGAAAAACTGTTTTTT.